One sample yielded the 21 T cell receptor beta chains listed below, sequenced in a study of blood T cells in healthy people across ages. Combining a sample-barcoded 5' primer with a J-beta primer mix, a second PCR ran for about 6 to 12 cycles. TCRdb itself ran the 5' RACE reads through MiXCR, one entry per CDR3 protein. The repertoire has 1.5 million to 2 million distinct CDR3 sequences, less than 50% of them found once; the top ten carry more than 2%. The specimen sequenced was blood. All receptors come from a woman aged 40 to 50 in good health.

Notes on this clonotype: This sequence may be a read error, since a much larger clone differs from it by one base. This chain uses TRBV20-1 with TRBJ2-7, with a possible D match to TRBD2 (6 bases). This CDR3 is 15 amino acids long. Germline V gene sequence: CDR1 DFQATT, CDR2 SNEGSKA (reference sequence). CDR3 sequence reads: CSAEEEGPLAYERYF. CDR3 nucleotides: TGCAGTGCTGAGGAGGAGGGGCCCTTAGCCTACGAGCGGTACTTC.

The rearrangement links TRBV19 to TRBJ1-5; D may be TRBD1 (5 bases). The length of the CDR3 is 15 residues. Germline CDR1 is LNHDA and CDR2 is SQIVND (reference sequence). The V end lost 2 bases, the J end lost 6 bases, and 14 bases lay between the germline ends. CDR3: CASSISSGAGQPQHF. CDR3 coding DNA: TGTGCCAGTAGTATAAGCTCTGGGGCCGGTCAGCCCCAGCATTTT.

Only a few counts were recorded for this clonotype. The chain couples TRBV6-1 to TRBJ2-7; 8 bases are a match to TRBD2. This CDR3 region has 16 residues. Trimming at V came to 6 bases and at J to 4 bases, leaving 14 bases not matched to a gene. Germline values: CDR1 MNHNS, CDR2 SASEGT. In nucleotides, the CDR3 is TGTGCCAGCAGAGCGGGGGACCCCACTGTTCCATACGAGCAGTACTTC. It codes for CASRAGDPTVPYEQYF.

The chain links TRBV28 to TRBJ1-4, with D perhaps matching TRBD1 (5 bases). The CDR3 consists of 14 residues. With 4 bases removed from V and 6 bases from J, the gap between germline ends came to 12 bases. Germline lookup yields CDR1 MDHEN and CDR2 SYDVKM. The CDR3 DNA is TGTGCCAGCAGTTCCCAGGGTGTCCATGAAAAACTGTTTTTT. Translating it yields CASSSQGVHEKLFF.

This chain joins TRBV5-5 and TRBJ2-1; 8 bases agree with TRBD1. Germline V gives CDR1 SGHKS, CDR2 YYEKEE (reference sequence). With V trimmed by 1 base and J by 6 bases, 6 bases remained unmatched. The CDR3 contains 15 residues. The CDR3 DNA follows: TGTGCCAGCAGCTTGATCGGGACAGGAGTCAATGAGCAGTTCTTC. The encoded protein is CASSLIGTGVNEQFF.

This chain joins TRBV5-1 and TRBJ2-5, with D unclear. Germline CDR1 reads SGHRS; CDR2 reads YFSETQ. This CDR3 region has 15 residues. The V and J ends lost 0 bases and 5 bases respectively, with 14 bases between them. The CDR3 loop is CASSLAGVHTETQYF. CDR3 DNA: TGCGCCAGCAGCTTGGCAGGAGTTCACACGGAGACCCAGTACTTC. Variable domain in full (rest from reference TRBV5-1 and TRBJ2-5): KAGVTQTPRYLIKTRGQQVTLSCSPISGHRSVSWYQQTPGQGLQFLFEYFSETQRNKGNFPGRFSGRQFSNSRSEMNVSTLELGDSALYLCASSLAGVHTETQYFGPGTRLLVL.

Only a few counts were recorded for this clonotype. The chain employs TRBV13 and TRBJ1-2; 11 positions agree with TRBD1. Germline V gene data show CDR1 as PRHDT and CDR2 as FYEKMQ (reference sequence). V lost 5 bases and J lost 4; bases outside the gene matches: 15. The CDR3 totals 18 residues. The CDR3 region is CASSGQPGQGEGRYGYTF. CDR3 in DNA: TGTGCCAGCAGCGGACAACCGGGACAGGGGGAAGGACGCTATGGCTACACCTTC.

CDR3 loop: CAISVQDNQPQHF. As DNA, the CDR3 is TGTGCCATCAGTGTCCAGGATAATCAGCCCCAGCATTTT. The V and J genes are TRBV10-3 and TRBJ1-5; D gene unclear. Germline CDR1 and CDR2: ENHRY and SYGVKD. Between the trimmed V and J ends, which lost 4 bases and 4 bases, there was a span of 8 bases. This CDR3 has 13 residues.

This clonotype was seen a few times. The J gene is TRBJ2-5, the V gene TRBV2; D could derive from TRBD1 or TRBD2 (5 bases each). Trimming took off 2 bases at V and 12 bases at J, with 10 bases between the two ends. This CDR3 spans 11 amino acids. The germline gives CDR1 SNHLY, CDR2 FYNNEI. This CDR3 reads CASSETLGEYF. The CDR3 nucleotides read TGTGCCAGCAGTGAAACACTAGGGGAGTACTTC.

The V and J genes are TRBV27 and TRBJ2-4, with 8 bases that match TRBD2. The V gene's germline CDR1 is MNHEY and CDR2 SMNVEV (reference sequence). CDR3 length: 15 amino acids. Losses at the gene ends were 1 base for V and 5 bases for J; bases not matched to a gene: 4. CDR3 in DNA: TGTGCCAGCAGTTTATTTAGCGGGGACGAAAACATTCAGTACTTC. Its protein product is CASSLFSGDENIQYF.

This clonotype was detected only a few times. The V and J genes are TRBV20-1 and TRBJ2-3; 8 bases are a match to TRBD1. Per the germline V gene, CDR1 is DFQATT and CDR2 is SNEGSKA (reference sequence). The CDR3 spans 13 residues. V shed 6 bases and J 2 bases; nucleotides not matched to a gene: 4. CDR3 DNA sequence: TGCAGTGCAAGGACAGGGTCCACAGATACGCAGTATTTT. Translating it yields CSARTGSTDTQYF.

The J gene is TRBJ2-7, the V gene TRBV7-2; either TRBD1 or TRBD2 may fit D (6 bases each). The end of the DNA is better explained by TRBJ2-5, so the J call may be wrong. The CDR3 runs to 15 residues. The germline gives CDR1 SGHTA, CDR2 FQGNSA. The CDR3 DNA follows: TGTGCCAGCAGCTTGGGGGGCAACTTCGGAGAGACCCAGTACTTC. The encoded protein is CASSLGGNFGETQYF.

The rearrangement uses TRBV12-3 or TRBV12-4 and TRBJ1-2; D may be TRBD1 (5 bases). There are 18 residues in the CDR3. V was shortened by 6 bases and J by 4 bases, with 27 bases between the two germline ends. The CDR3 region has the DNA TGTGCCAGCAGCCCCCGAAGGCAGGGAGTTAGTTGGAGCTATGGCTACACCTTC. Residues: CASSPRRQGVSWSYGYTF.

This clonotype appeared a single time. The junction differs from germline at one of its ends, possibly a read error. The V gene is TRBV28, the J gene TRBJ2-5, with 8 bases that match TRBD1. The germline V gene has CDR1 MDHEN and CDR2 SYDVKM. The CDR3 contains 16 residues. In nucleotides, the CDR3 is TGTGCCAGCAGTTTACTTGGGACAGGCAGTCAAGGGACCCAGTACTTC. It yields the protein CASSLLGTGSQGTQYF.

The genes are TRBV6-6 and TRBJ2-1; D is uncertain. Germline CDR1 reads MNHNY; CDR2 reads SVGAGI (reference sequence). The CDR3 consists of 16 residues. Trimming removed 4 bases from V and 0 bases from J, with 13 bases in between. The DNA of the CDR3 is TGTGCCAGCAGTTTACTGGCTACCGGCTCCTACAATGAGCAGTTCTTC. As protein: CASSLLATGSYNEQFF.

The V and J genes are TRBV28 and TRBJ2-7; the D gene is possibly TRBD2 (7 bases). This CDR3 has 15 amino acids. CDR1 MDHEN and CDR2 SYDVKM come from the germline V gene. V shed 3 bases and J shed 2 bases, with 14 bases lying between them. The CDR3 sequence: CASSLGGALPYEQYF. The DNA of the CDR3 is TGTGCCAGCAGTTTGGGGGGGGCACTCCCCTACGAGCAGTACTTC.

For this clonotype: Given a much more abundant clone one base away, this may be a read error. V is TRBV12-3 or TRBV12-4 and J is TRBJ2-5; a weak D match, TRBD2 (7 bases). There are 14 residues in the CDR3. V lost 5 bases to trimming and J lost 11 bases, with 21 bases between them. CDR3 amino acids: CASSRGAGYNEQYF. DNA of the CDR3: TGTGCCAGCAGTCGGGGGGCCGGTTACAATGAGCAGTACTTC.

This chain connects TRBV7-9 to TRBJ2-3; D is tentatively TRBD1 or TRBD2 (6 bases each). This CDR3 region has 16 residues. V was pared by 6 bases and J by 2 bases, with 18 bases between. The germline V gene has CDR1 SEHNR and CDR2 FQNEAQ (reference sequence). The CDR3, as DNA: TGTGCCAGCAGTCCCCAGAGGGGGACTCCCACAGATACGCAGTATTTT. Its translation is CASSPQRGTPTDTQYF.

As regards this clonotype: A much more abundant neighbour one base away suggests this may be a read error. The chain employs TRBV10-3 and TRBJ2-4, with 7 positions matching TRBD1. TRBJ2-5 explains the end of the DNA better; the J call may be wrong. The germline CDR1 and CDR2 sequences are ENHRY and SYGVKD. The CDR3 is 13 residues long. CDR3 bases: TGTGCCTTCAGGGTCGACAGGGTGGAGACCCAGTACTTC. Encoded protein: CAFRVDRVETQYF.

The chain recombines TRBV9 with TRBJ2-3; tentative D call: TRBD2 (7 bases). The CDR3 is 16 amino acids. The V gene lost 0 bases and the J gene lost 4 bases, with 15 bases spanning the gap. The germline gives CDR1 SGDLS, CDR2 YYNGEE. The CDR3 nucleotides read TGTGCCAGCAGCGTAGAGGGGGGGGGTCAAGCAGATACGCAGTATTTT. Translating gives CASSVEGGGQADTQYF.

This clonotype was seen a few times. J is TRBJ2-1 and V is TRBV15, with a tentative D call TRBD1 (6 bases). This CDR3 comprises 15 residues. The germline V and J ends were trimmed by 8 bases and 8 bases, with 22 bases remaining between them. Germline V gene sequence: CDR1 LNHNV, CDR2 YYDKDF (reference sequence). This CDR3 reads CATRQESRSGDEQFF. CDR3 in DNA: TGTGCCACCCGACAGGAGAGTAGGTCCGGGGATGAGCAGTTCTTC.